The entry below gives a single T cell receptor (beta chain) sequence along with its context. Antigen: not known. The sample originates from a study of post-analysis software for immune sequencing data. Overall study: Recorded disease courses covered relapsing-remitting, secondary progressive and progressive-relapsing multiple sclerosis. Some patients had no subtype annotation.

Germline V CDR1 and CDR2: MDHEN, SYDVKM. The CDR3 covers 14 residues. V lost 0 bases, J lost 4 bases, and 9 bases lay in between. Prepared libraries of TCR beta cDNA carried unique molecular identifiers. Around 500,000 cDNA molecules came from around 1 to 10 million T cells. TCRdb redid the calling of the PCR reads with MiXCR, one entry per CDR3 protein. Counted here are under 200,000 distinct CDR3 sequences, over 25% occurring once; the ten biggest clones make up around 3.7%. Study conclusions and caveats: Multiple sclerosis patients had significantly lower normalized Chao1 diversity than controls. Strong co-clustering by F measure was evident for samples that had been prepared in the same batch. Controls had lower frequencies than patients of roughly five TRBV segments, which included TRBV5-6, TRBV5-1 and TRBV20-1.

The TCR was taken from a girl aged 2 to 17 with multiple sclerosis. The V call is TRBV28, the J call TRBJ1-1; D perhaps matches TRBD1 (5 bases). Input material: blood. The CDR3 region is CASSLWGEGTEAFF. The CDR3 DNA follows: TGTGCCAGCAGTTTATGGGGGGAGGGCACTGAAGCTTTCTTT.